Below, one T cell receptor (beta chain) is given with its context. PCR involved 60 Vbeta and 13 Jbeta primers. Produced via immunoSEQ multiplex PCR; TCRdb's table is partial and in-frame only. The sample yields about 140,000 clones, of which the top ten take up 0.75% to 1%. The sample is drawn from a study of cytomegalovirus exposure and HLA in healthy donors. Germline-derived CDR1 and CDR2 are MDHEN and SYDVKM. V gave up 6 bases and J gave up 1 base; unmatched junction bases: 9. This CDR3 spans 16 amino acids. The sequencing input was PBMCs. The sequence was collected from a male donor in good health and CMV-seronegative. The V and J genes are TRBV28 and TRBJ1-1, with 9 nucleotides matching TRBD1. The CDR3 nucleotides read TGTGCCAGCAGCCCAACCCGGGACAGGGCGAACACTGAAGCTTTCTTT. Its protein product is CASSPTRDRANTEAFF.